This paragraph reports one T cell receptor (beta chain). The antigen is undetermined. Per germline, CDR1 MGHRA and CDR2 YSYEKL. Deletions cut 0 bases from V and 4 bases from J, with 13 bases between. This CDR3 is 15 amino acids long. These data come from a study of T cells in localized non-small cell lung cancer. Study conclusions and caveats: Tumor trailed uninvolved adjacent lung in T cell clonality, which peaked there. When the top 100 tumor clones were examined, a median around 61 of them also appeared in the adjacent lung, which was paired and uninvolved. Overall survival was longer when the density of T cells in the blood was higher.

The protocol was immunoSEQ multiplex PCR, while the TCRdb copy is restricted to in-frame clones and leaves out a portion. The sample consists of more than 50,000 clones, about four fifths of them appearing once. The receptor comes from a female donor aged 60 or older with stage II squamous cell lung carcinoma. Sequences were derived from peripheral blood, sampled before any cancer treatment. The V gene is TRBV4-1, the J gene TRBJ2-7; no clear D. CDR3: CASSQDWGSFYEQYF. As DNA, the CDR3 is TGCGCCAGCAGCCAAGATTGGGGTTCCTTTTACGAGCAGTACTTC.